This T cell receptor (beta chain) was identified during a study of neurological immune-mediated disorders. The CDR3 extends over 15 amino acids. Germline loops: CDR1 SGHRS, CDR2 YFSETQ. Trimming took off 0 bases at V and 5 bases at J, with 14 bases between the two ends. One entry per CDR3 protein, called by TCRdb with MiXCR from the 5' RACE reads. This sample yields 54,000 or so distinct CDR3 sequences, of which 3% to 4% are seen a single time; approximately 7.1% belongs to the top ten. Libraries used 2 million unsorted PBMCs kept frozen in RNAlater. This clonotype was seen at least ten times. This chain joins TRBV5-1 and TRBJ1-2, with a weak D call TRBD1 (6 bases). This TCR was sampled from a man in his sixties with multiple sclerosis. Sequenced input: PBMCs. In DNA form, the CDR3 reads TGCGCCAGCAGCTTGGAGCGGGGGCAACTTTATGGCTACACCTTC. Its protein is CASSLERGQLYGYTF.